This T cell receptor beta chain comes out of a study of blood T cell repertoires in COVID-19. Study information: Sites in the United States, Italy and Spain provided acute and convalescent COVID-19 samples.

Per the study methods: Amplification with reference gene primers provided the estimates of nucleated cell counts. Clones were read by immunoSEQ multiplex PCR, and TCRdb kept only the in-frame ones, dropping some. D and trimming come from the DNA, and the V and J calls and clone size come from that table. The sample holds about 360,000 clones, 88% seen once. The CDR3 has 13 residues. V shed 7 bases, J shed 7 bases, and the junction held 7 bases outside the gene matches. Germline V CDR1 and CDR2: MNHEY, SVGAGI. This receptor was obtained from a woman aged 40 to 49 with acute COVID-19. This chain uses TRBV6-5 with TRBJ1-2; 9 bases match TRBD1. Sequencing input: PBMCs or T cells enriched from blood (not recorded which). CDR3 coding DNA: TGTGCCAGCACGGCGGGACAGGGCAGTGGCTACACCTTC. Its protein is CASTAGQGSGYTF.